One and the same sample provided the 11 T cell receptor beta chains below, sequenced in a study of immune evolution from preneoplasia to lung adenocarcinoma (dated by TCRdb to the early 2020s). Library prep was done by the immunoSEQ multiplex PCR assay. TCRdb's version of the immuneACCESS table is confined to in-frame rearrangements and falls short of the full clone set. An unresolved V gene accounts for under half of the shortfall where checked; the remainder is of unknown origin. Within this sample are approximately 9,000 clones, with about 85% of them counted one time only. The ten largest clones take up 9% of the sample. The sample was FFPE minimally invasive lung adenocarcinoma tissue. This specimen's cell subset or site label, interpreted: micro-invasive lung adenocarcinoma (MIA). These receptor sequences come from a donor older than 65 with lung adenocarcinoma.

The V gene is TRBV11-2, the J gene TRBJ2-1, with unresolved D. The CDR3 spans 16 residues. V gave up 6 bases and J gave up 1 base, with 16 bases separating them. CDR1 and CDR2 from the germline V gene are SGHAT and FQNNGV. CDR3 region: CASRSDMEGSYNEQFF. The CDR3 DNA is TGTGCCAGCAGATCAGATATGGAAGGGTCCTACAATGAGCAGTTCTTC.

The chain has TRBV29-1 and TRBJ2-2; tentatively, D is TRBD1 or TRBD2 (5 bases each). The V gene lost 6 bases and the J gene lost 7 bases, with 18 bases spanning the gap. This CDR3 region has 14 residues. Germline V gene lookup returns CDR1 SQVTM and CDR2 ANQGSEA. DNA for the CDR3: TGCAGCGTCCCATCCGGGACGACGAGCGGGGAGCTGTTTTTT. It yields the protein CSVPSGTTSGELFF.

In this sample, this clone turned up once. This sequence joins TRBV13 and TRBJ2-7; a possible D gene is TRBD2 (5 bases). Trimming removed 5 bases from V and 0 bases from J, with 11 bases in between. The CDR3 sequence is 14 residues long. Germline lookup yields CDR1 PRHDT and CDR2 FYEKMQ (reference sequence). The CDR3: CASSLSTNSYEQYF. The CDR3 nucleotides are TGTGCCAGCAGCCTCTCGACTAACTCCTACGAGCAGTACTTC.

This clone was seen only a few times. The chain's CDR3 is CASSLGSGELFF. CDR3 DNA: TGCGCCAGCAGCTTGGGATCCGGGGAGCTGTTTTTT. The rearrangement links TRBV5-1 to TRBJ2-2; D is unresolved. The germline V and J ends were trimmed by 0 bases and 6 bases, with 3 bases remaining between them. Germline assignment: CDR1 SGHRS and CDR2 YFSETQ. The CDR3 totals 12 residues. Supplemented by reference TRBV5-1 and TRBJ2-2, the full variable domain reads KAGVTQTPRYLIKTRGQQVTLSCSPISGHRSVSWYQQTPGQGLQFLFEYFSETQRNKGNFPGRFSGRQFSNSRSEMNVSTLELGDSALYLCASSLGSGELFFGEGSRLTVL.

This clone was seen once. This chain joins TRBV30 and TRBJ2-3; a possible D gene is TRBD2 (5 bases). The CDR3 runs 14 residues. Trimming took 0 bases from V and 1 from J, leaving 8 bases between them. Germline loops: CDR1 GTSNPN, CDR2 SVGIG (reference sequence). CDR3 in amino acids: CAWSVGSGTDTQYF. DNA for the CDR3: TGTGCCTGGAGTGTAGGTAGCGGCACAGATACGCAGTATTTT. The variable domain in full, with the rest retrieved from reference TRBV30 and TRBJ2-3, is SQTIHQWPATLVQPVGSPLSLECTVEGTSNPNLYWYRQAAGRGLQLLFYSVGIGQISSEVPQNLSASRPQDRQFILSSKKLLLSDSGFYLCAWSVGSGTDTQYFGPGTRLTVL.

The rearrangement uses TRBV28 and TRBJ1-1; D is perhaps TRBD1 (5 bases). Germline loops: CDR1 MDHEN, CDR2 SYDVKM. Trimming removed 10 bases from V and 8 bases from J, with 20 bases in between. This CDR3 has 13 residues. As DNA, the CDR3 is TGTGCCACCAACCAGAGAGGGGCATCCGAAGCTTTCTTT. Translation: CATNQRGASEAFF. Full variable domain (missing parts from reference TRBV28 and TRBJ1-1): DVKVTQSSRYLVKRTGEKVFLECVQDMDHENMFWYRQDPGLGLRLIYFSYDVKMKEKGDIPEGYSVSREKKERFSLILESASTNQTSMYLCATNQRGASEAFFGQGTRLTVV.

The chain couples TRBV4-1 to TRBJ1-1; D may be TRBD1 (6 bases). This CDR3 spans 16 amino acids. CDR1 MGHRA and CDR2 YSYEKL come from the germline V gene. V lost 4 bases and J lost 0, with 15 bases in between. The chain's CDR3 is CASSPFRGGMNTEAFF. CDR3 DNA: TGCGCCAGCAGCCCGTTCAGGGGTGGGATGAACACTGAAGCTTTCTTT.

The chain uses TRBV19 and TRBJ2-6, with D possibly being TRBD1 (6 bases). The CDR3 is 17 amino acids. Germline V lookup: CDR1 LNHDA, CDR2 SQIVND (reference sequence). Trimming removed 0 bases from V and 0 bases from J, with 9 bases in between. The CDR3 loop is CASSIDPTGSGANVLTF. CDR3 nucleotide sequence: TGTGCCAGTAGTATAGACCCGACAGGCTCTGGGGCCAACGTCCTGACTTTC.

This rearrangement joins TRBV6-6 to TRBJ2-7; 13 bases are a match to TRBD2. The V segment lost 6 bases and the J segment 7 bases; nucleotides outside the gene matches: 12. This CDR3 has 16 residues. Germline V CDR1 and CDR2: MNHNY, SVGAGI (reference sequence). The CDR3 protein is CASSSRGLAGEGEQYF. CDR3 in DNA: TGTGCCAGCAGCTCCCGAGGACTAGCGGGAGAGGGGGAGCAGTACTTC.

This clone showed up just once. The CDR3 DNA reads as TGTGCCTGGAGTGTACATAGCGGGAGGCGTGAGCAGTTCTTC. Residues: CAWSVHSGRREQFF. This chain links TRBV30 with TRBJ2-1; 10 positions agree with TRBD2. The CDR3 is 14 amino acids. V dropped 0 bases and J dropped 9; count of bases not matched to a gene: 5. Germline CDR1 is GTSNPN and CDR2 is SVGIG (reference sequence).

The V gene is TRBV13, the J gene TRBJ2-7, with 9 positions matching TRBD1. After removal of 2 bases from V and 7 bases from J, the junction contained 9 bases not matched to a gene. Germline loops: CDR1 PRHDT, CDR2 FYEKMQ (reference sequence). This CDR3 contains 15 residues. The CDR3 loop reads CASSLRKGTGHEQYF. As DNA, the CDR3 is TGTGCCAGCAGCTTAAGGAAGGGGACAGGGCATGAGCAGTACTTC.